The 30 T cell receptor beta chains below were found in one sample sequenced in a study of blood T cell repertoires in COVID-19. Profiled with immunoSEQ multiplex PCR; TCRdb holds only in-frame clones, not every one. The sample consists of roughly 170,000 clones, about 84% of them appearing once. Sample: peripheral blood. The receptor set was obtained from a human donor in a cohort sampled during active COVID-19.

This clone was observed a handful of times. DNA for the CDR3: TGTGCCAGCAGCTCCGCGGGAGGGACAGGCGAATCTGAAGCTTTCTTT. It encodes CASSSAGGTGESEAFF. The chain has TRBV7-9 and TRBJ1-1; TRBD1 aligns across 8 bases. With V trimmed by 4 bases and J by 6 bases, 13 bases remained unmatched. From germline, CDR1 is SEHNR and CDR2 FQNEAQ (reference sequence). This CDR3 has 16 residues.

V and J are TRBV11-2 and TRBJ2-2, with a weak D call TRBD2 (5 bases). The V end was cut by 4 bases, the J end by 0 bases, with 15 bases between. Germline CDR1 SGHAT, CDR2 FQNNGV. There are 17 residues in the CDR3. CDR3 nucleotide sequence: TGTGCCAGCAGCTCGGGCTTTTTCGGGGCGAACACCGGGGAGCTGTTTTTT. Translated, it gives CASSSGFFGANTGELFF. The entire variable domain, with the rest obtained from reference TRBV11-2 and TRBJ2-2, is as follows: EAGVAQSPRYKIIEKRQSVAFWCNPISGHATLYWYQQILGQGPKLLIQFQNNGVVDDSQLPKDRFSAERLKGVDSTLKIQPAKLEDSAVYLCASSSGFFGANTGELFFGEGSRLTVL.

This clone was observed a handful of times. The V call is TRBV2, the J call TRBJ1-1; TRBD1 is a possible D gene (5 bases). The CDR3 loop spans 16 amino acids. The germline V gene has CDR1 SNHLY and CDR2 FYNNEI. The germline V and J ends were trimmed by 1 base and 0 bases, with 12 bases remaining between them. The CDR3 loop is CASSEGRGEVNTEAFF. The CDR3 nucleotides are TGTGCCAGCAGTGAAGGGAGAGGGGAGGTGAACACTGAAGCTTTCTTT.

V gene TRBV15 combines with J gene TRBJ2-7, with 7 bases fitting TRBD1. The germline V gene has CDR1 LNHNV and CDR2 YYDKDF (reference sequence). Trimming at V came to 3 bases and at J to 6 bases, leaving 8 bases not matched to a gene. The CDR3 is 14 amino acids. The CDR3, as DNA: TGTGCCACCAGCAGTGAGGGGGCGACGGGCGAGCAGTACTTC. Translation: CATSSEGATGEQYF.

This chain joins TRBV3-1 (or the pseudogene TRBV3-2) and TRBJ2-1, with TRBD2 identical over 11 bases. The CDR3 extends over 17 amino acids. The V and J ends lost 4 bases and 7 bases, in that order; junction bases with no gene match: 12. The germline gives CDR1 LGHDT, CDR2 YNNKEL (reference sequence). The CDR3 spells CASSPYSIAGGRNEQFF. The CDR3 nucleotides read TGTGCCAGCAGCCCCTACTCCATAGCGGGGGGGCGAAATGAGCAGTTCTTC.

The rearrangement joins TRBV7-3 to TRBJ2-1; possibly TRBD2 for D (6 bases). The length of the CDR3 is 13 residues. Trimming pared 2 bases from V and 8 bases from J, leaving 10 bases between. CDR1 is SGHTA, CDR2 FQGTGA, per germline. The CDR3 coding sequence is TGTGCCAGCAGCTTAGAGGAGGGCCATGAGCAGTTCTTC. Protein: CASSLEEGHEQFF.

This chain uses TRBV28 with TRBJ2-7; 7 nucleotides match TRBD1. Germline CDR1 reads MDHEN; CDR2 reads SYDVKM. The CDR3 length is 14 residues. The junction had 9 bases not matched to a gene; V was cut back by 5 bases and J by 5 bases. DNA for the CDR3: TGTGCCAGCAGTCCACCCGACAGGGAAGACGAGCAGTACTTC. Translated, it gives CASSPPDREDEQYF. Drawing the rest from reference TRBV28 and TRBJ2-7, the complete variable domain is DVKVTQSSRYLVKRTGEKVFLECVQDMDHENMFWYRQDPGLGLRLIYFSYDVKMKEKGDIPEGYSVSREKKERFSLILESASTNQTSMYLCASSPPDREDEQYFGPGTRLTVT.

The V and J genes are TRBV5-8 and TRBJ2-4; D is ambiguous. The CDR3 sequence is 15 residues long. CDR1 and CDR2 from the germline V gene are SGHTS and YDEGEE. V gave up 2 bases and J gave up 0 bases, with 9 bases separating them. The CDR3 DNA reads as TGTGCCAGCAGCTTCGCACTCCTAGCCAAAAACATTCAGTACTTC. Protein: CASSFALLAKNIQYF.

The J gene is TRBJ1-2, the V gene TRBV4-2, with D possibly TRBD1 on 5 matching bases. V lost 3 bases and J 2 bases, leaving 10 bases between the germline ends. Per the germline V gene, CDR1 is LGHNA and CDR2 is YNFKEQ. This CDR3 region has 14 residues. The CDR3 loop reads CASSQGGDNYGYTF. CDR3 in DNA: TGTGCCAGCAGCCAGGGGGGGGACAACTATGGCTACACCTTC.

This chain links TRBV6-1 with TRBJ1-5, with D tentatively TRBD1 (6 bases). CDR1 is MNHNS, CDR2 SASEGT, per germline. Trimming cost V 0 bases and J 1 base, with 25 bases left between them. CDR3 length: 21 amino acids. The CDR3 region is CASSEALRAGGDPISNQPQHF. For the CDR3, the DNA is TGTGCCAGCAGTGAAGCGCTTCGGGCTGGGGGCGATCCTATAAGCAATCAGCCCCAGCATTTT.

The chain is built from TRBV27 and TRBJ1-2; D is possibly TRBD1 (5 bases). V gave up 0 bases and J gave up 6 bases, with 5 bases separating them. The germline V gene encodes CDR1 MNHEY and CDR2 SMNVEV (reference sequence). This CDR3 is built from 12 residues. CDR3 in DNA: TGTGCCAGCAGTTTATCAGGGGATGGCTACACCTTC. This translates into CASSLSGDGYTF.

The V and J genes are TRBV5-1 and TRBJ2-3; TRBD2 matches 12 bases. With 4 bases clipped from V and 0 bases from J, the junction kept 3 bases outside the gene matches. Germline-derived CDR1 and CDR2 are SGHRS and YFSETQ. This CDR3 comprises 16 residues. DNA for the CDR3: TGCGCCAGCAGCAACGGACTAGCGGGGAGCACAGATACGCAGTATTTT. Translating gives CASSNGLAGSTDTQYF.

The rearrangement joins TRBV6-6 to TRBJ1-6; no firm D call. Trimming took off 2 bases at V and 9 bases at J, with 11 bases between the two ends. Germline V gives CDR1 MNHNY, CDR2 SVGAGI (reference sequence). This CDR3 contains 14 residues. This CDR3 reads CASSYRGDRSPLHF. The CDR3 region has the DNA TGTGCCAGCAGTTACCGGGGAGATCGTTCACCCCTCCACTTT.

The V call is TRBV9, the J call TRBJ2-5, with D unclear. CDR1 is SGDLS, CDR2 YYNGEE, per germline. V dropped 0 bases and J dropped 2 bases, with 8 bases sitting between them. CDR3 length equals 14 residues. CDR3 amino acids: CASSVDIRQETQYF. The CDR3 DNA sequence: TGTGCCAGCAGCGTAGATATCAGGCAAGAGACCCAGTACTTC.

The chain carries TRBV13 and TRBJ1-1; no reliable D call. Trimming left V 6 bases short and J 3 bases short, with 14 bases between. The germline gives CDR1 PRHDT, CDR2 FYEKMQ (reference sequence). The CDR3 has 14 amino acids. Here the CDR3 reads CASSLQDLDTEAFF. CDR3 in DNA: TGTGCCAGCAGTCTCCAAGACTTGGACACTGAAGCTTTCTTT. Complete variable domain (other parts from reference TRBV13 and TRBJ1-1): AAGVIQSPRHLIKEKRETATLKCYPIPRHDTVYWYQQGPGQDPQFLISFYEKMQSDKGSIPDRFSAQQFSDYHSELNMSSLELGDSALYFCASSLQDLDTEAFFGQGTRLTVV.

V gene TRBV6-5 combines with J gene TRBJ2-1, with a possible D match to TRBD2 (6 bases). The CDR3 has 16 amino acids. Germline V gene sequence: CDR1 MNHEY, CDR2 SVGAGI. The ends were cut back, 0 bases at V and 2 bases at J, with 11 bases in the middle. The DNA for the CDR3 is TGTGCCAGCAGTTACTCGACGGGGGAAACCTACAATGAGCAGTTCTTC. Protein: CASSYSTGETYNEQFF.

The V call is TRBV5-1, the J call TRBJ2-5; the D gene is possibly TRBD2 (6 bases). Trimming took off 4 bases at V and 3 bases at J, with 16 bases between the two ends. Germline values: CDR1 SGHRS, CDR2 YFSETQ. The CDR3 consists of 15 residues. CDR3 amino acids: CASSPWGGREETQYF. CDR3 nucleotide sequence: TGCGCCAGCAGCCCTTGGGGAGGACGAGAAGAGACCCAGTACTTC.

This clone was detected a few times. The rearrangement links TRBV29-1 to TRBJ2-1; TRBD1 might be the D (6 bases). The CDR3 totals 14 residues. CDR1 is SQVTM, CDR2 ANQGSEA, per germline. V was trimmed by 7 bases and J by 9 bases, leaving 22 bases between them. The DNA of the CDR3 is TGCAGCGCTGCTGTGACAGGTCGGTGGAGTGAGCAGTTCTTC. Translation: CSAAVTGRWSEQFF.

This rearrangement joins TRBV7-9 to TRBJ1-1; a possible D gene is TRBD1 (5 bases). CDR3 size: 18 residues. V was clipped by 0 bases and J by 5 bases, with 22 bases between them. CDR1 is SEHNR and CDR2 is FQNEAQ in the germline V gene (reference sequence). CDR3 sequence reads: CASSLAYSRTGDDTEAFF. CDR3 nucleotide sequence: TGTGCCAGCAGCTTAGCGTACTCCCGAACGGGGGATGATACTGAAGCTTTCTTT.

This chain connects TRBV6-1 to TRBJ1-1, with 7 positions matching TRBD1. The CDR3 consists of 17 residues. V shed 4 bases and J 5 bases; nucleotides not matched to a gene: 16. CDR1 MNHNS and CDR2 SASEGT come from the germline V gene. CDR3 protein: CASSARDRLSRGTEAFF. The CDR3 DNA is TGTGCCAGCAGTGCGAGGGACAGACTGTCCCGAGGGACTGAAGCTTTCTTT.

V gene TRBV7-8 combines with J gene TRBJ2-7; TRBD1 might be the D (6 bases). V shed 5 bases and J shed 0 bases, with 20 bases lying between them. There are 17 residues in the CDR3. Germline values: CDR1 SGHVS, CDR2 FQNEAQ. The CDR3 sequence: CASSPTLPNRVSYEQYF. The CDR3 region has the DNA TGTGCCAGCAGCCCGACACTCCCGAACAGGGTCTCCTACGAGCAGTACTTC.

CDR3 loop: CASSYPWTGESTDTQYF. CDR3 DNA: TGTGCCAGCAGTTACCCTTGGACAGGGGAGAGCACAGATACGCAGTATTTT. This rearrangement joins TRBV6-2 or TRBV6-3 to TRBJ2-3; 9 bases are a match to TRBD1. Losses at the gene ends were 2 bases for V and 0 bases for J; bases not matched to a gene: 6. The CDR3 is 17 amino acids. The germline gives CDR1 MNHEY, CDR2 SVGEGT.

The rearrangement joins TRBV5-6 to TRBJ1-3; D is uncertain. CDR1 SGHDT and CDR2 YYEEEE come from the germline V gene. Trimming removed 0 bases from V and 0 bases from J, with 10 bases in between. CDR3 length: 16 amino acids. The CDR3 loop reads CASSLAGTLSGNTIYF. The CDR3, as DNA: TGTGCCAGCAGCTTGGCGGGAACACTCTCTGGAAACACCATATATTTT.

The rearrangement links TRBV30 to TRBJ2-1, with D tentatively TRBD2 (5 bases). The CDR3 runs to 12 residues. V was cut by 7 bases and J by 6 bases, with 13 bases left in between. From germline, CDR1 is GTSNPN and CDR2 SVGIG (reference sequence). CDR3: CAYQDGGNEQFF. CDR3 DNA: TGTGCCTACCAGGACGGAGGCAATGAGCAGTTCTTC. Variable domain in full (rest from reference TRBV30 and TRBJ2-1): SQTIHQWPATLVQPVGSPLSLECTVEGTSNPNLYWYRQAAGRGLQLLFYSVGIGQISSEVPQNLSASRPQDRQFILSSKKLLLSDSGFYLCAYQDGGNEQFFGPGTRLTVL.

V gene TRBV12-5 combines with J gene TRBJ1-2; 7 positions agree with TRBD1. Looked up from germline, CDR1 is LGHNT and CDR2 is FRNRAP. This CDR3 is built from 15 residues. J lost 3 bases, V lost 0 bases, and 4 bases had no gene match. CDR3 sequence: CASGLVSGGDYGYTF. The CDR3 region has the DNA TGTGCTAGTGGTTTGGTTTCAGGGGGTGACTATGGCTACACCTTC.

This chain joins TRBV30 and TRBJ1-1, with D perhaps matching TRBD1 (5 bases). This CDR3 has 14 amino acids. Germline V CDR1 and CDR2: GTSNPN, SVGIG (reference sequence). Trimming shortened V by 3 bases and J by 4 bases, and 15 bases separated the two germline ends. CDR3 sequence (DNA): TGTGCCTGGAGCGCAGGGCAGACGACCACTGAAGCTTTCTTT. It yields the protein CAWSAGQTTTEAFF.

This clone has only one observation. The rearrangement joins TRBV4-2 to TRBJ2-3, with D possibly matching TRBD2 (6 bases). V lost 2 bases and J lost 1, with 16 bases in between. CDR1 is LGHNA, CDR2 YNFKEQ, per germline. The CDR3 is made up of 17 amino acids. The DNA for the CDR3 is TGTGCCAGCAGCCAAAATGACGGGGCTAGCGGCACAGATACGCAGTATTTT. The encoded protein is CASSQNDGASGTDTQYF.

This clone turned up a few times. The genes are TRBV19 and TRBJ1-5; D is possibly TRBD1 (5 bases). V was trimmed by 5 bases and J by 10 bases, leaving 9 bases between them. The germline CDR1 and CDR2 sequences are LNHDA and SQIVND (reference sequence). The CDR3 covers 11 residues. The CDR3 nucleotides are TGTGCCAGTAGTTTGGGGGGACCCCAGCATTTT. It yields the protein CASSLGGPQHF.

This clone was counted between two and nine times. The CDR3 DNA reads TGCGCCAGCAGTTACAGGGATGGAACTGAAGCTTTCTTT. This gives the protein CASSYRDGTEAFF. V and J are TRBV5-1 and TRBJ1-1; a possible D gene is TRBD1 (6 bases). The CDR3 runs to 13 residues. Between the trimmed V and J ends, which lost 5 bases and 5 bases, there was a span of 13 bases. Per germline, CDR1 SGHRS and CDR2 YFSETQ.

This sequence joins TRBV27 and TRBJ1-6; D might be TRBD1 (6 bases). The CDR3 has 17 residues. V gave up 6 bases and J gave up 0 bases, with 15 bases separating them. Looked up from germline, CDR1 is MNHEY and CDR2 is SMNVEV (reference sequence). CDR3 in DNA: TGTGCCAGCAGGTGGGGGGGGGCAGCCTCCTATAATTCACCCCTCCACTTT. This codes for CASRWGGAASYNSPLHF.